What follows is one TCR beta chain and its context. What it binds is unknown. These data belong to a study of T cell repertoires in ileal Crohn's disease. Study-wide context: Patients had a median approximately 7.3-year disease duration, and less than 40% were active smokers. Biopsies of the neoterminal ileum at postoperative colonoscopy form M6 samples. Study-wide results and limits: Endoscopic recurrence occurred in every patient whose clonality exceeded 26.8%.

The protocol was immunoSEQ multiplex PCR, while the TCRdb copy is restricted to in-frame clones and leaves out a portion. The sample has over 10,000 clones; roughly 71% are singletons. Time point noted: neoterminal ileum biopsy at postoperative endoscopy, about 6 months after surgery. Adults with ileal or ileocolonic Crohn's disease and an indication for resection were eligible. CDR1 and CDR2 from the germline V gene are GTSNPN and SVGIG (reference sequence). The CDR3 totals 14 residues. V was shortened by 4 bases and J by 8 bases, with 15 bases between the two germline ends. The TCR comes from an adult with Crohn's disease. Material: ileal tissue. The chain combines TRBV30 with TRBJ1-6; D possibly corresponds to TRBD1 (6 bases). The CDR3: CAWIPGARDSPLHF. CDR3 bases: TGTGCCTGGATTCCAGGGGCGCGGGATTCACCCCTCCACTTT.